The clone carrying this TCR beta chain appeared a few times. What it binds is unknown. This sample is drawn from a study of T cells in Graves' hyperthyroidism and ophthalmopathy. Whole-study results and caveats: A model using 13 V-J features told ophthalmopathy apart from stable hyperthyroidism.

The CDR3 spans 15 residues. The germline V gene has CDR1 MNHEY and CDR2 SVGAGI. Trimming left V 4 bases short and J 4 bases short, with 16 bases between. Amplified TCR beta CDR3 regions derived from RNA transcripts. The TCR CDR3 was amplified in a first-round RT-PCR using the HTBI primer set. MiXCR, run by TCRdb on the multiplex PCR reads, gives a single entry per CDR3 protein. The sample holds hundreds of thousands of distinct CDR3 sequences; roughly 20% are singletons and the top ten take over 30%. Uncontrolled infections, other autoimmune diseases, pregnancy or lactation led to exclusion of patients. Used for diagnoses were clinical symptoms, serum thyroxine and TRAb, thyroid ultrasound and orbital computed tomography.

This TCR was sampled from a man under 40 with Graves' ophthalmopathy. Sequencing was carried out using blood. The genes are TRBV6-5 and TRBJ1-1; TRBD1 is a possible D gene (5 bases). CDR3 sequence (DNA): TGTGCCAGCAGTTCGCTAGGTGGGGGAGGCACTGAAGCTTTCTTT. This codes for CASSSLGGGGTEAFF.